This TCR beta chain was identified during a study of blood T cell repertoires in COVID-19. Authors' methods: Reference gene primer amplification gave estimated nucleated cell counts. Method: immunoSEQ multiplex PCR; TCRdb's copy keeps in-frame clones and lacks some. V and J calls and clone size follow that table, whereas D and trimming were derived from the DNA. The sample has roughly 130,000 clones, about 84% seen once. The CDR3 consists of 17 residues. J lost 4 bases, V lost 0 bases, and 10 bases had no gene match. The germline V gene encodes CDR1 LGHNA and CDR2 YNFKEQ. The source is a woman aged 55-70 years with acute or convalescent COVID-19. Sequences were obtained from peripheral blood. The chain couples TRBV4-2 to TRBJ1-2; 8 nucleotides agree with TRBD1. CDR3 bases: TGTGCCAGCAGCCAAGAAATGCGACCAGGGGGCGGCTATGGCTACACCTTC. This sequence encodes CASSQEMRPGGGYGYTF.